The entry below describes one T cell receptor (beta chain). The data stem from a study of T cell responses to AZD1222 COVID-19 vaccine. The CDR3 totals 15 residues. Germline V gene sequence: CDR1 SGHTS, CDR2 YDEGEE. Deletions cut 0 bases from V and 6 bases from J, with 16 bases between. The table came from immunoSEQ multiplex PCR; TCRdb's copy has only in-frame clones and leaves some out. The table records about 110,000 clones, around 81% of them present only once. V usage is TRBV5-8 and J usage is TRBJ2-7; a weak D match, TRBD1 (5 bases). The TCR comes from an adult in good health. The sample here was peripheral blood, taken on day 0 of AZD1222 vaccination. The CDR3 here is CASSLAALGRGEQYF. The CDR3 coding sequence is TGTGCCAGCAGCTTGGCTGCTTTAGGAAGGGGCGAGCAGTACTTC.